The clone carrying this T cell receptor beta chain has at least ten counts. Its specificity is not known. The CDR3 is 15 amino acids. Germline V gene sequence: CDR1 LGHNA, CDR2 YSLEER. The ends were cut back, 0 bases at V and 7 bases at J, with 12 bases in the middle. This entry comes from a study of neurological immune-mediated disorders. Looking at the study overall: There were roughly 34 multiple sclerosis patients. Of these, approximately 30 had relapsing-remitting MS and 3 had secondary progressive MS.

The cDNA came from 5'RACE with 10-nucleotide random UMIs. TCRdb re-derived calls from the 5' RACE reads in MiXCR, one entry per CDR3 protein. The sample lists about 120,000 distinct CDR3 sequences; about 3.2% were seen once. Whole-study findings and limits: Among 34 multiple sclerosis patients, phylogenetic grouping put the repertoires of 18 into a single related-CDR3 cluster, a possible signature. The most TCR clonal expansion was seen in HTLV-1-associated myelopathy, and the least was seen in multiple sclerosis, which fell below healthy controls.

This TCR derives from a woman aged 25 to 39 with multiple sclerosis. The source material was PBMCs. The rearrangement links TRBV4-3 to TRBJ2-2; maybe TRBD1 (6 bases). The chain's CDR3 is CASSQDEGEGGELFF. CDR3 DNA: TGCGCCAGCAGCCAAGACGAGGGGGAAGGCGGGGAGCTGTTTTTT.